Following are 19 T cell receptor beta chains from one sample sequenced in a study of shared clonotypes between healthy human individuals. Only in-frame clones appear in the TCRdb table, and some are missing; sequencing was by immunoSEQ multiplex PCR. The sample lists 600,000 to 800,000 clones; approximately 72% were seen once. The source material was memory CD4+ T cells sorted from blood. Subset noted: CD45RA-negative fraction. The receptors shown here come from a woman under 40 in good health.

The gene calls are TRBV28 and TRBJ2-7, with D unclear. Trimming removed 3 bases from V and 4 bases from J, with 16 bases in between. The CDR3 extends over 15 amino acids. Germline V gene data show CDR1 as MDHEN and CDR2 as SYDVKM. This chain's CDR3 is CASSFGDGSRYEQYF. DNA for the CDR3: TGTGCCAGCAGTTTCGGTGACGGGTCTAGGTACGAGCAGTACTTC. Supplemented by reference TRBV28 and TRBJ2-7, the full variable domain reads DVKVTQSSRYLVKRTGEKVFLECVQDMDHENMFWYRQDPGLGLRLIYFSYDVKMKEKGDIPEGYSVSREKKERFSLILESASTNQTSMYLCASSFGDGSRYEQYFGPGTRLTVT.

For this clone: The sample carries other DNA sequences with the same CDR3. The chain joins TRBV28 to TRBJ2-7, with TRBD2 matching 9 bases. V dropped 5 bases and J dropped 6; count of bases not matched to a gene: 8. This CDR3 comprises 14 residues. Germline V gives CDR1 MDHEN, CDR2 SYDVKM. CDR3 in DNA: TGTGCCAGCAGTCTCGGGACTAGCCGCGGCGAGCAGTACTTC. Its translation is CASSLGTSRGEQYF.

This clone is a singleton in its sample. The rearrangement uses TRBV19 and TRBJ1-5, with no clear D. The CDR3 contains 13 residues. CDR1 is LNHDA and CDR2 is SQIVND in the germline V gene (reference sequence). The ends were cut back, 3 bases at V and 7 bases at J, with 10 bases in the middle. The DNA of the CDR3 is TGTGCCAGTAGTATCGGTCAGCTCCAGCCCCAGCATTTT. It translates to CASSIGQLQPQHF.

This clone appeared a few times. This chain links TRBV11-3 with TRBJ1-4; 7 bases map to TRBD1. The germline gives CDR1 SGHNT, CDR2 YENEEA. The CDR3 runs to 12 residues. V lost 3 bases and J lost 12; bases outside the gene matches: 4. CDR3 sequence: CASSFDRAELFF. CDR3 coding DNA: TGTGCCAGCAGCTTTGACAGGGCGGAACTGTTTTTT.

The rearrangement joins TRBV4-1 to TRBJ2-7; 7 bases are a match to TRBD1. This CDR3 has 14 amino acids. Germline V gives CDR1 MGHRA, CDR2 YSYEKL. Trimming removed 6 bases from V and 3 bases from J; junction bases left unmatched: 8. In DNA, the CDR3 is TGCGCCAGCAGGAAAGACAGGGACGGCTACGAGCAGTACTTC. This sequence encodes CASRKDRDGYEQYF.

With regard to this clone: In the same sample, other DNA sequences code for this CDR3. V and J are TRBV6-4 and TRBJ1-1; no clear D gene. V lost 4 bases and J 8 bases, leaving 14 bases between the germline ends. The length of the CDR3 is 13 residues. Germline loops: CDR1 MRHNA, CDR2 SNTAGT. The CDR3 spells CASSVQPGSEAFF. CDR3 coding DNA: TGTGCCAGCAGTGTGCAGCCGGGATCCGAAGCTTTCTTT.

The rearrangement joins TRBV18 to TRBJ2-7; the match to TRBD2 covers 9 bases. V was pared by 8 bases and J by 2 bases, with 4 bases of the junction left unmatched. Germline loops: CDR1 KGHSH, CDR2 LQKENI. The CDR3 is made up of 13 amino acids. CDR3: CASALAGTYEQYF. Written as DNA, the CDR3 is TGTGCCAGCGCCCTAGCGGGGACCTACGAGCAGTACTTC.

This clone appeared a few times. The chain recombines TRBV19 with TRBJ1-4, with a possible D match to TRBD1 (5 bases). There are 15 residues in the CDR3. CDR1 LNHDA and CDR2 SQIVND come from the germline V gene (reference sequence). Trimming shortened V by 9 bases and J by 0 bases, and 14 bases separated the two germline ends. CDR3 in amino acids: CASKKGPATNEKLFF. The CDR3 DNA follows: TGTGCCAGCAAGAAGGGACCAGCAACTAATGAAAAACTGTTTTTT.

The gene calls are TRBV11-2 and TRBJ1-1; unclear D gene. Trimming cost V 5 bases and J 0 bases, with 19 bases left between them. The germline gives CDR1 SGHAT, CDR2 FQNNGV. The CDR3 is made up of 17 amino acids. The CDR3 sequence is CASSPNGWGGMNTEAFF. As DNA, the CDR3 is TGTGCCAGCAGCCCAAACGGCTGGGGAGGGATGAACACTGAAGCTTTCTTT.

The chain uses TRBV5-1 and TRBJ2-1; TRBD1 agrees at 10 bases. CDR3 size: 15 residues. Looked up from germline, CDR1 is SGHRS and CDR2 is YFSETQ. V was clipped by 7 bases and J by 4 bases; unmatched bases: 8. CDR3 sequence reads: CASPPGQGQYNEQFF. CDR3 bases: TGCGCCAGCCCACCGGGACAGGGGCAATACAATGAGCAGTTCTTC.

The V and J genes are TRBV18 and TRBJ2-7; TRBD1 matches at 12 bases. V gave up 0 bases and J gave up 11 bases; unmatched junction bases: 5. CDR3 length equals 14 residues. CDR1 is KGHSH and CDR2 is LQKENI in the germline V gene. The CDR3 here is CASSPPGQGAQKYF. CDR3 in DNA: TGTGCCAGCTCACCACCGGGACAGGGGGCCCAAAAGTACTTC.

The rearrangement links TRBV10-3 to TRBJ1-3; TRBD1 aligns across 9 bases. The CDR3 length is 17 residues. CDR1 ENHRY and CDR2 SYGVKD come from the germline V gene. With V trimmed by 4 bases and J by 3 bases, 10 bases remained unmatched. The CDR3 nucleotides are TGTGCCATCAGTGGCCCTGAGGACAGGGGATTTGGAAACACCATATATTTT. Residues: CAISGPEDRGFGNTIYF.

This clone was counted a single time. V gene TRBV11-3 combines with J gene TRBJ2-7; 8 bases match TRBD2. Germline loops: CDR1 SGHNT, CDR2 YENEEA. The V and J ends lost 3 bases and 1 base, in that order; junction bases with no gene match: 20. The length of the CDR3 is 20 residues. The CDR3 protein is CASSLNRGTRVLCGSYEQYF. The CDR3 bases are TGTGCCAGCAGCTTGAATAGGGGGACTAGAGTTCTCTGTGGTTCCTACGAGCAGTACTTC.

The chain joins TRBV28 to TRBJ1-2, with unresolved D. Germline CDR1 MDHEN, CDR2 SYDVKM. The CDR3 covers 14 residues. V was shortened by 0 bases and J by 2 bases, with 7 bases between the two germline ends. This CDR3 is CASSLWTKNYGYTF. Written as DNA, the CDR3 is TGTGCCAGCAGTTTATGGACGAAAAACTATGGCTACACCTTC.

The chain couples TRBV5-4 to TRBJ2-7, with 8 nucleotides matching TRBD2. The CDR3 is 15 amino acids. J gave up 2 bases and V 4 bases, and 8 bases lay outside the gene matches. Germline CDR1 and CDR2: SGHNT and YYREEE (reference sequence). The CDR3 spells CASSPTGSGTYEQYF. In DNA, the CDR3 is TGTGCCAGCAGCCCCACGGGTAGCGGGACCTACGAGCAGTACTTC.

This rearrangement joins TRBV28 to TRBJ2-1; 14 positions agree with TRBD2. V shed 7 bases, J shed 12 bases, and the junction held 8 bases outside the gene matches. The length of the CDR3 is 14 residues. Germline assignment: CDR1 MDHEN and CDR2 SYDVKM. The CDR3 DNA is TGTGCCAGCACCCCGGGACTAGCGGGAGTTCGGCAGTTCTTC. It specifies CASTPGLAGVRQFF.

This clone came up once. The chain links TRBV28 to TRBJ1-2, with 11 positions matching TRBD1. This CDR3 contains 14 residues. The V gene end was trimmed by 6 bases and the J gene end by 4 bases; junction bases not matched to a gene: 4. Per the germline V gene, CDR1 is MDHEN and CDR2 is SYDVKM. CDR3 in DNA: TGTGCCAGCAGACGGGACAGGGGGTTCTATGGCTACACCTTC. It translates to CASRRDRGFYGYTF.

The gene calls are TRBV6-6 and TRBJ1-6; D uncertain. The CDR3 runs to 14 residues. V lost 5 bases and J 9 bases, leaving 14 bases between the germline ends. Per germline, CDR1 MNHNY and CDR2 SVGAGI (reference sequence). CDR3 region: CASSHRPIGSPLHF. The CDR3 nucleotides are TGTGCCAGCAGTCACAGACCTATAGGTTCACCCCTCCACTTT.

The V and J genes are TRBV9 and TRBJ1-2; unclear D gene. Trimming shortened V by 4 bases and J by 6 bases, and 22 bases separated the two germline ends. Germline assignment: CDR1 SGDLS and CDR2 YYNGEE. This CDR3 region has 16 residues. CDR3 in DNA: TGTGCCAGCAGCCCACGGCGGACGCCCTCCGCGAATGGCTACACCTTC. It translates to CASSPRRTPSANGYTF. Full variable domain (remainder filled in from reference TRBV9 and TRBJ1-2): DSGVTQTPKHLITATGQRVTLRCSPRSGDLSVYWYQQSLDQGLQFLIQYYNGEERAKGNILERFSAQQFPDLHSELNLSSLELGDSALYFCASSPRRTPSANGYTFGSGTRLTVV.